This TCR beta chain was sequenced during a study of identical twins. In this sample, this clonotype turned up a few times. What it recognizes is unknown. A single record per CDR3 protein comes from TCRdb applying MiXCR to the 5' RACE reads. The table lists about 450,000 distinct CDR3 sequences, less than 20% of them singletons. The CDR3 contains 14 residues. CDR1 is SQVTM, CDR2 ANQGSEA, per germline. V lost 3 bases and J lost 1, with 12 bases in between. The study, taken as a whole, reports: Models came in too low on out-of-frame TCR alpha sharing in monozygotic twins.

The TCR comes from a man over 45 in good health. Sequencing was done on a sample of naive T cells sorted from blood. The chain uses TRBV29-1 and TRBJ2-5; possibly TRBD2 for D (6 bases). CDR3 in amino acids: CSVEARGIQETQYF. The CDR3 DNA is TGCAGCGTTGAGGCGCGCGGGATCCAAGAGACCCAGTACTTC.